Listed below are T cell receptor beta chains from one sample, sequenced in a study of T-cell reconstitution after alpha-beta-depleted transplantation in children. TCRdb recomputed calls from the PCR reads with MiXCR, one row per CDR3 protein. The table has about 640,000 distinct CDR3 sequences, approximately 17% seen once. Here the sequenced sample was PBMCs from the stem cell graft donor, taken from the stem cell graft. The receptors stem from a human donor who donated a stem cell graft to a child with acute myeloid leukemia. Both conserved end residues are part of each CDR3. D genes are given only for firm matches. Part of the rows lack a size; the others show once, few, many or a class for expanded clones.

TRBJ1-2 | TRBV28 | - | few | TGTGCCGGGGGAGGGGGTAACTATGGCTACACCTTC | CAGGGGNYGYTF
TRBJ1-4 | TRBV18 | - | - | TGTGCCAGCTCACCGGGTTTGGGAGCTAATGAAAAACTGTTTTTT | CASSPGLGANEKLFF
TRBJ2-1 | TRBV20-1 | TRBD2 | once | TGCTGTGCTAGATCCGGGACTAGCGGGGGGCCGTATGAGCAGTTCTTC | CCARSGTSGGPYEQFF
TRBJ1-5 | TRBV20-1 | - | - | TGCAGTGCTAGAGTCTTTGGGCAGGGCAATCAGCCCCAGCATTTT | CSARVFGQGNQPQHF
TRBJ1-2 | TRBV20-1 | - | few | TGCAGTGCCCCCCAATTCGGACAGCCTAACTATGGCTACACCTTC | CSAPQFGQPNYGYTF
TRBJ1-5 | TRBV15 | TRBD1 | many | TGTGCCACCAGCAGGACAGGGAAGAATCAGCCCCAGCATTTT | CATSRTGKNQPQHF
TRBJ2-5 | TRBV3-1 | TRBD2 | few | TGTGCCAGCAGCCGGGACGGGGGGGGCCAAGAGACCCAGTACTTC | CASSRDGGGQETQYF
TRBJ1-5 | TRBV7-9 | - | few | TGTGCCAGCAGCTACGATGCGGGCCAGCCCCAGCATTTT | CASSYDAGQPQHF
TRBJ1-1 | TRBV29-1 | TRBD1 | few | TGCAGCGTTCTGAGGACAGGGGGCTCGACTGAAGCTTTCTTT | CSVLRTGGSTEAFF
TRBJ2-2 | TRBV4-3 | TRBD2 | - | TGCGCCAGCAGCCAAGATAAAGCGGGGGGACCCGGGGAGCTGTTTTTT | CASSQDKAGGPGELFF
TRBJ1-1 | TRBV6-2/TRBV6-3 | TRBD1 | - | TGTGCCACCGGACAGGGGTGGAACACTGAAGCTTTCTTT | CATGQGWNTEAFF
TRBJ2-1 | TRBV27 | TRBD2 | once | TGTGCCAGCAGTTCCCCTTCACTAGCGGGGGGCCGGCACAATGAGCAGTTCTTC | CASSSPSLAGGRHNEQFF
TRBJ2-7 | TRBV29-1 | - | few | TGCAGCGTTGAAGATCTCGCGAGTACAAGCTACGAGCAGTACTTC | CSVEDLASTSYEQYF
TRBJ2-7 | TRBV6-2/TRBV6-3 | - | - | TGTGCCAGCAGAAAGGCGCAGGGACCGGACTACGAGCAGTACTTC | CASRKAQGPDYEQYF
TRBJ1-6 | TRBV30 | - | many | TGTGCCTGGAGTAGCGGCAGGCGGGATTCACCCCTCCACTTT | CAWSSGRRDSPLHF
TRBJ2-1 | TRBV20-1 | - | - | TGCAGTGCTAGAGATATGGGGGGGCCTATGACTGAGCAGTTCTTC | CSARDMGGPMTEQFF
TRBJ2-2 | TRBV7-2 | - | many | TGTGCCAGCAGTGGACATGCGAACACCGGGGAGCTGTTTTTT | CASSGHANTGELFF
TRBJ1-2 | TRBV6-2/TRBV6-3 | - | many | TGTGCCAGCAGTATCCCAGGAATAGGCTATGGCTACACCTTC | CASSIPGIGYGYTF
TRBJ2-7 | TRBV30 | - | few | TGTGCCTGGAGCATAGGGGTTTACGAGCAGTACTTC | CAWSIGVYEQYF
TRBJ2-1 | TRBV6-1 | - | few | TGTGCCAGCAGTAAAGGGGACTACAATGAGCAGTTCTTC | CASSKGDYNEQFF
TRBJ1-1 | TRBV4-3 | - | - | TGCGCCAGCAGCCAAGATCAGGGGAGGACTGAAGCTTTCTTT | CASSQDQGRTEAFF
TRBJ2-3 | TRBV20-1 | - | - | TGCAGTGCCCCCCCTAGGAGGGGCCCTACAGATACGCAGTATTTT | CSAPPRRGPTDTQYF